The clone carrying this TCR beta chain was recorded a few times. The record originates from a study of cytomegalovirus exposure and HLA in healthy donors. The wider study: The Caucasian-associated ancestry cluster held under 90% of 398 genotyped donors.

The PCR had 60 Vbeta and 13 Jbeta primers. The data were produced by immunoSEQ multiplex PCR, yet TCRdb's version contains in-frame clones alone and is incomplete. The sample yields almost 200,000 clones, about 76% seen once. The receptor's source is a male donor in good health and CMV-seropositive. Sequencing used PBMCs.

Written as DNA, the CDR3 is TGTGCCAGCAGCTTGGACAGGGTGGTGGATAATTCACCCCTCCACTTT. Translated, it gives CASSLDRVVDNSPLHF. The chain is built from TRBV5-4 and TRBJ1-6, with a possible D match to TRBD1 (6 bases). CDR1 SGHNT and CDR2 YYREEE come from the germline V gene (reference sequence). The CDR3 contains 16 residues. Trimming left V 0 bases short and J 5 bases short, with 12 bases between.